The rows below give T cell receptor beta chains drawn from one sample of a study of cytomegalovirus exposure and HLA in healthy donors. Data came from immunoSEQ multiplex PCR; TCRdb stores just in-frame clones and leaves some out. The sample has 150,000 or so clones, 84% seen once; the top ten hold roughly a tenth. The sequenced sample was PBMCs. All receptors derive from a man between 25 and 39 years old in good health and CMV-seropositive. Each CDR3 is given with its conserved first and last residue. The D gene is left open where the match is weak. Not every row has a clone size; where given, it reads once, few, many or a size class.

cdr3_aa cdr3_nt clone_size j_call d_call v_call
CASSKKHEQYF TGTGCCAGCAGTAAAAAGCACGAGCAGTACTTC once TRBJ2-7 - TRBV27
CASSPGQAPYEQYF TGCGCCAGCAGCCCAGGACAGGCTCCGTACGAGCAGTACTTC - TRBJ2-7 TRBD1 TRBV4-3
CASSRPVQGREQYF TGTGCCAGCAGCCGCCCCGTACAGGGAAGGGAGCAGTACTTC once TRBJ2-7 - TRBV5-6
CASSPFGPRRVGYTF TGTGCCAGCAGCCCCTTCGGCCCCCGGCGGGTCGGCTACACCTTC - TRBJ1-2 - TRBV7-2
CASSKDVPGLAGGQVEQFF TGTGCCAGCAGTAAAGATGTCCCGGGACTAGCGGGAGGCCAAGTTGAGCAGTTCTTC - TRBJ2-1 TRBD2 TRBV28
CASSRVLWASTDTQYF TGCGCCAGCAGTCGTGTTCTGTGGGCTAGCACAGATACGCAGTATTTT - TRBJ2-3 - TRBV4-1
CASSLGPGQGYGYTF TGTGCCAGCAGCTTGGGGCCGGGACAGGGGTATGGCTACACCTTC - TRBJ1-2 TRBD1 TRBV13
CASSSGGTSDDTQYF TGTGCCAGCAGTTCTGGCGGGACTAGCGACGATACGCAGTATTTT - TRBJ2-3 TRBD2 TRBV28
CASSTRQHSNQPQHF TGTGCCAGTAGTACACGACAACATAGCAATCAGCCCCAGCATTTT - TRBJ1-5 - TRBV19
CASSFSGGTYNEQFF TGTGCCAGCAGTTTTAGCGGGGGGACCTACAATGAGCAGTTCTTC - TRBJ2-1 TRBD2 TRBV27
CASSNVAGQYEQYF TGTGCCAGTAGTAATGTAGCGGGACAGTACGAGCAGTACTTC - TRBJ2-7 - TRBV19